One T cell receptor beta chain is described in this entry. The sample comes from a study of control samples from healthy donors and cancer patients. CDR3 size: 17 residues. The junction had 11 bases not matched to a gene; V was cut back by 4 bases and J by 9 bases. Germline V CDR1 and CDR2: LNHDA, SQIVND (reference sequence). Clones were sequenced by immunoSEQ multiplex PCR, and TCRdb holds only the in-frame ones, with some missing. The sample contains around 130,000 clones, about 93% of which appear only once. The clonotype comes from a man between 50 and 59 years old with head and neck cancer. What was sequenced was PBMCs. The chain carries TRBV19 and TRBJ2-1, with 14 nucleotides matching TRBD2. The CDR3 sequence is CASSTLLTSGGAGEQFF. The DNA for the CDR3 is TGTGCCAGTAGTACCCTGTTGACTAGCGGGGGGGCGGGTGAGCAGTTCTTC.